This record looks at one T cell receptor (beta chain) sequence and its context. There are 16 residues in the CDR3. V trimming: 2 bases; J trimming: 6 bases; junction bases outside the gene matches: 9. The germline gives CDR1 SGHTA, CDR2 FQGNSA. This specimen comes from a study of blood T cell repertoires in COVID-19. Profiled with immunoSEQ multiplex PCR; TCRdb holds only in-frame clones, not every one. The profile shows hundreds of thousands of clones, roughly 87% of them singletons. This receptor was identified in a woman in her late teens or twenties who had recovered from COVID-19. V is TRBV7-2 and J is TRBJ1-5; 8 positions agree with TRBD1. Sequenced material: PBMCs or T cells enriched from blood (not recorded which). In nucleotides, the CDR3 is TGTGCCAGCAGCTTATTCAGGGGGCAGTGGGGTCAGCCCCAGCATTTT. It yields the protein CASSLFRGQWGQPQHF.